One and the same sample provided the 27 T cell receptor beta chains below, sequenced in a study of cytomegalovirus exposure and HLA in healthy donors. Only in-frame clones appear in the TCRdb table, and some are missing; sequencing was by immunoSEQ multiplex PCR. The data show approximately 170,000 clones, roughly 85% seen once. Specimen: PBMCs. The receptors stem from a man younger than 35 in good health and CMV-seropositive.

This rearrangement joins TRBV2 to TRBJ1-5; no clear D gene. V shed 5 bases and J shed 6 bases, with 14 bases lying between them. CDR3 size: 14 residues. The germline gives CDR1 SNHLY, CDR2 FYNNEI. The CDR3 protein is CASSLDPRGQPQHF. DNA of the CDR3: TGTGCCAGCAGTCTGGACCCACGGGGTCAGCCCCAGCATTTT.

The chain has TRBV28 and TRBJ1-1; 7 nucleotides line up with TRBD1. There are 15 residues in the CDR3. Germline V lookup: CDR1 MDHEN, CDR2 SYDVKM. The J segment lost 1 base and the V segment lost 3 bases, leaving 5 bases of the junction unmatched. The CDR3, as DNA: TGTGCCAGCAGTTTTGGTCACAGGGGGAACACTGAAGCTTTCTTT. Protein: CASSFGHRGNTEAFF.

This clone was seen only once. The J gene is TRBJ1-6, the V gene TRBV5-1; D is undetermined. The CDR3 has 16 residues. The germline V gene encodes CDR1 SGHRS and CDR2 YFSETQ. V lost 4 bases, J lost 4 bases, and 15 bases lay in between. CDR3: CASSPIGVEYNSPLHF. As DNA, the CDR3 is TGCGCCAGCAGCCCCATCGGGGTAGAGTATAATTCACCCCTCCACTTT.

This rearrangement joins TRBV4-1 to TRBJ2-1; a weak D match, TRBD2 (5 bases). The CDR3 has 16 residues. The V end was cut by 4 bases, the J end by 0 bases, with 13 bases between. Germline V gene data show CDR1 as MGHRA and CDR2 as YSYEKL. CDR3 region: CASSRGPLLSYNEQFF. In DNA, the CDR3 is TGCGCCAGCAGCCGAGGGCCCTTACTCTCCTACAATGAGCAGTTCTTC.

The chain combines TRBV28 with TRBJ2-1; 10 nucleotides line up with TRBD2. The germline V gene encodes CDR1 MDHEN and CDR2 SYDVKM. This CDR3 spans 14 amino acids. J was trimmed by 2 bases and V by 7 bases; bases with no gene match: 2. Written as DNA, the CDR3 is TGTGCCAGCACTAGCGGGAGCCCCTACAATGAGCAGTTCTTC. Amino acids: CASTSGSPYNEQFF. The complete variable domain, with remaining parts taken from reference TRBV28 and TRBJ2-1, reads DVKVTQSSRYLVKRTGEKVFLECVQDMDHENMFWYRQDPGLGLRLIYFSYDVKMKEKGDIPEGYSVSREKKERFSLILESASTNQTSMYLCASTSGSPYNEQFFGPGTRLTVL.

The chain joins TRBV28 to TRBJ1-2, with D maybe TRBD1 (6 bases). Trimming cost V 2 bases and J 6 bases, with 13 bases left between them. From germline, CDR1 is MDHEN and CDR2 SYDVKM. The CDR3 has 14 residues. The CDR3 is CASSLQGSLHGYTF. DNA of the CDR3: TGTGCCAGCAGTTTACAGGGGAGTCTACATGGCTACACCTTC.

This chain links TRBV6-6 with TRBJ1-5; 9 bases line up with TRBD1. CDR3 length equals 15 residues. Germline assignment: CDR1 MNHNY and CDR2 SVGAGI (reference sequence). J was trimmed by 5 bases and V by 6 bases; bases with no gene match: 8. CDR3 protein: CASSFDRGTDQPQHF. The CDR3 bases are TGTGCCAGCAGCTTCGACAGGGGGACGGATCAGCCCCAGCATTTT.

The chain carries TRBV27 and TRBJ1-4, with D perhaps matching TRBD1 (6 bases). The germline V gene has CDR1 MNHEY and CDR2 SMNVEV (reference sequence). V lost 5 bases and J lost 3, with 22 bases in between. The CDR3 is 18 residues long. CDR3 nucleotide sequence: TGTGCCAGCAGTCCCCGACCGACAGGAAATGCAGCTAATGAAAAACTGTTTTTT. Translation gives CASSPRPTGNAANEKLFF.

This sequence joins TRBV28 and TRBJ1-1; D not resolved. Trimming removed 2 bases from V and 5 bases from J, with 12 bases in between. CDR3 length equals 14 residues. Germline CDR1 is MDHEN and CDR2 is SYDVKM. In nucleotides, the CDR3 is TGTGCCAGCAGTTTACCAGCCCACGGGACTGAAGCTTTCTTT. Its protein product is CASSLPAHGTEAFF. Filled out from reference TRBV28 and TRBJ1-1, the complete variable domain reads DVKVTQSSRYLVKRTGEKVFLECVQDMDHENMFWYRQDPGLGLRLIYFSYDVKMKEKGDIPEGYSVSREKKERFSLILESASTNQTSMYLCASSLPAHGTEAFFGQGTRLTVV.

This clone was counted between two and nine times. The V and J genes are TRBV30 and TRBJ1-2, with D possibly TRBD1 on 6 matching bases. There are 12 residues in the CDR3. Germline lookup yields CDR1 GTSNPN and CDR2 SVGIG (reference sequence). The chain's CDR3 is CAGGRENYGYTF. DNA for the CDR3: TGTGCTGGGGGCAGGGAGAACTATGGCTACACCTTC.

This clone was picked up one time. The chain carries TRBV2 and TRBJ1-1, with 8 bases identical to TRBD1. Germline values: CDR1 SNHLY, CDR2 FYNNEI. The CDR3 covers 14 residues. The ends lost 7 bases at V and 3 bases at J; junction bases unmatched: 7. Written as DNA, the CDR3 is TGTGCCAGCACACAGGGGGGGATGGACACTGAAGCTTTCTTT. This sequence encodes CASTQGGMDTEAFF.

The chain employs TRBV28 and TRBJ2-3, with TRBD2 identical over 8 bases. CDR1 MDHEN and CDR2 SYDVKM come from the germline V gene. This CDR3 region has 15 residues. The ends lost 4 bases at V and 0 bases at J; junction bases unmatched: 3. This CDR3 is CASSWTSRSTDTQYF. The CDR3 bases are TGTGCCAGCAGTTGGACTAGCAGAAGCACAGATACGCAGTATTTT.

The chain links TRBV6-5 to TRBJ1-2; 7 nucleotides line up with TRBD1. In germline, CDR1 is MNHEY, CDR2 SVGAGI. The CDR3 spans 15 residues. With V trimmed by 2 bases and J by 8 bases, 11 bases remained unmatched. The CDR3 loop is CASSYGGGILSGYTF. The CDR3 bases are TGTGCCAGCAGTTACGGAGGGGGCATCCTTTCGGGCTACACCTTC.

The chain couples TRBV5-4 to TRBJ2-3; D is uncertain. The CDR3 contains 15 residues. V shed 4 bases and J shed 5 bases, with 17 bases lying between them. CDR1 is SGHNT, CDR2 YYREEE, per germline (reference sequence). For the CDR3, the DNA is TGTGCCAGCAGCCTAAACAGTTTCGATGGAGATACGCAGTATTTT. Translating gives CASSLNSFDGDTQYF.

The chain uses TRBV7-7 and TRBJ2-3; tentatively, D is TRBD2 (5 bases). This CDR3 has 15 amino acids. From germline, CDR1 is SSHAT and CDR2 FNYEAQ (reference sequence). V lost 1 base and J 1 base, leaving 9 bases between the germline ends. CDR3 sequence reads: CASSLGVSGTDTQYF. DNA for the CDR3: TGTGCCAGCAGCTTAGGGGTTAGCGGCACAGATACGCAGTATTTT.

This rearrangement joins TRBV28 to TRBJ2-1, with 7 bases matching TRBD1. The CDR3 totals 15 residues. Germline values: CDR1 MDHEN, CDR2 SYDVKM. V lost 2 bases, J lost 1 base, and 2 bases stayed unmatched. The CDR3 here is CASSLQGVSYNEQFF. CDR3 coding DNA: TGTGCCAGCAGTTTACAGGGGGTGTCCTACAATGAGCAGTTCTTC.

The gene calls are TRBV6-5 and TRBJ1-2; D remains ambiguous. There are 13 residues in the CDR3. In germline, CDR1 is MNHEY, CDR2 SVGAGI. V lost 1 base and J 2 bases, leaving 5 bases between the germline ends. CDR3 region: CASSYYRNYGYTF. CDR3 bases: TGTGCCAGCAGTTACTACAGAAACTATGGCTACACCTTC.

The chain is built from TRBV7-9 and TRBJ1-2; tentatively, D is TRBD1 (5 bases). The germline V gene encodes CDR1 SEHNR and CDR2 FQNEAQ (reference sequence). V gave up 0 bases and J gave up 4 bases, with 12 bases separating them. This CDR3 region has 15 residues. The chain's CDR3 is CASSLAAGGGYGYTF. The CDR3 nucleotides read TGTGCCAGCAGCTTAGCGGCGGGGGGTGGCTATGGCTACACCTTC. Combining the CDR3 with reference TRBV7-9 and TRBJ1-2 gives the whole variable domain DTGVSQNPRHKITKRGQNVTFRCDPISEHNRLYWYRQTLGQGPEFLTYFQNEAQLEKSRLLSDRFSAERPKGSFSTLEIQRTEQGDSAMYLCASSLAAGGGYGYTFGSGTRLTVV.

The rearrangement links TRBV13 to TRBJ2-7, with 8 bases that match TRBD1. Unmatched junction bases numbered 3, after V lost 5 bases and J lost 3 bases. Germline V gene lookup returns CDR1 PRHDT and CDR2 FYEKMQ (reference sequence). This CDR3 region has 13 residues. This CDR3 reads CASSPQGGYEQYF. CDR3 bases: TGTGCCAGCAGCCCACAGGGGGGCTACGAGCAGTACTTC.

The chain has TRBV5-1 and TRBJ2-3; TRBD2 aligns across 8 bases. Trimming took 2 bases from V and 4 from J; bases not matched to a gene: 9. Germline CDR1 SGHRS, CDR2 YFSETQ. The CDR3 length is 16 residues. For the CDR3, the DNA is TGCGCCAGCAGCTTCTCCGGGACTAGTGTTGCAGATACGCAGTATTTT. Translating gives CASSFSGTSVADTQYF.

V and J are TRBV18 and TRBJ2-2; possible D gene TRBD1, 5 bases. The CDR3 has 15 residues. Trimming removed 7 bases from V and 7 bases from J, with 19 bases in between. Looked up from germline, CDR1 is KGHSH and CDR2 is LQKENI. DNA for the CDR3: TGTGCCAGCTTTCCAGGGTCGAGCGTTGGCGGGGAGCTGTTTTTT. Translated, it gives CASFPGSSVGGELFF.

Written as DNA, the CDR3 is TGCGCCAGCAGCTTGGACCCCAGCGGGACCTCCTACGAGCAGTACTTC. It translates to CASSLDPSGTSYEQYF. The rearrangement joins TRBV5-1 to TRBJ2-7; 7 nucleotides align to TRBD2. The CDR3 loop spans 16 amino acids. CDR1 and CDR2 (germline): SGHRS, YFSETQ. V was pared by 0 bases and J by 0 bases, with 6 bases of the junction left unmatched.

This chain connects TRBV28 to TRBJ1-5; a possible D gene is TRBD1 (6 bases). Trimming removed 5 bases at V and 7 bases at J, with 15 bases between. Germline V gene lookup returns CDR1 MDHEN and CDR2 SYDVKM. The CDR3 has 14 residues. The CDR3 DNA follows: TGTGCCAGCAGTATTGGACAGATCCCCCAGCCCCAGCATTTT. It translates to CASSIGQIPQPQHF.

This chain connects TRBV5-1 to TRBJ1-4; 10 nucleotides line up with TRBD1. The CDR3 is 15 amino acids. V lost 4 bases to trimming and J lost 3 bases; unmatched junction nucleotides: 3. Germline CDR1 and CDR2: SGHRS and YFSETQ. The CDR3 DNA reads as TGCGCCAGCAGCGGCGGGACAGGGGCTAATGAAAAACTGTTTTTT. It codes for CASSGGTGANEKLFF.

This clone was found once. The chain recombines TRBV28 with TRBJ1-3; possibly TRBD1 for D (6 bases). V lost 6 bases and J 0 bases, leaving 15 bases between the germline ends. The CDR3 is 16 residues long. Germline V gene data show CDR1 as MDHEN and CDR2 as SYDVKM. Here the CDR3 reads CASRTHRVSSGNTIYF. The CDR3 nucleotides read TGTGCCAGCAGAACCCACAGGGTTAGCTCTGGAAACACCATATATTTT.

This clone appeared once. This sequence joins TRBV11-2 and TRBJ2-7, with D maybe TRBD1 (5 bases). Deletions cut 2 bases from V and 7 bases from J, with 9 bases between. Germline V gives CDR1 SGHAT, CDR2 FQNNGV. CDR3 length equals 12 residues. CDR3 sequence: CASSLKGQEQYF. The CDR3 DNA reads as TGTGCCAGCAGCTTAAAGGGGCAAGAGCAGTACTTC.

The rearrangement links TRBV9 to TRBJ2-1; TRBD1 matches at 9 bases. Germline CDR1 reads SGDLS; CDR2 reads YYNGEE. The CDR3 has 16 residues. After removal of 4 bases from V and 2 bases from J, the junction contained 7 bases not matched to a gene. The CDR3 region is CASSPNTGGAYNEQFF. The CDR3 DNA sequence: TGTGCCAGCAGCCCCAATACAGGGGGCGCCTACAATGAGCAGTTCTTC.